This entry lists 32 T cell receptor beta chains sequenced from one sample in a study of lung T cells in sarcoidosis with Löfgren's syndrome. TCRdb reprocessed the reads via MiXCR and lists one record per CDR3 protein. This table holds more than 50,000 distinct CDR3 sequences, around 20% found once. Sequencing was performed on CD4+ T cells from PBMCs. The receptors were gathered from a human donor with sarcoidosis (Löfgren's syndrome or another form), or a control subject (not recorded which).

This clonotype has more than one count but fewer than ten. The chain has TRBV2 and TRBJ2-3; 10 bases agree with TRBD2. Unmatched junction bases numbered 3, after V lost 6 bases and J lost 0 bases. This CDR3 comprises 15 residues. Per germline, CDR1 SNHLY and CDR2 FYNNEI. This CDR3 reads CASRLAGVSTDTQYF. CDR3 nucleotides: TGTGCCAGCAGGCTAGCGGGGGTTAGCACAGATACGCAGTATTTT.

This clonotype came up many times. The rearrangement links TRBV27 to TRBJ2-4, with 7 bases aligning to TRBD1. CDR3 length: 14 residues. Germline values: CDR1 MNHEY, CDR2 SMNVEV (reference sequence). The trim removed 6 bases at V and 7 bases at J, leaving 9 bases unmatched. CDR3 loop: CASSLTGAENIQYF. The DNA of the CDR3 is TGTGCCAGCAGCTTAACAGGGGCTGAGAACATTCAGTACTTC.

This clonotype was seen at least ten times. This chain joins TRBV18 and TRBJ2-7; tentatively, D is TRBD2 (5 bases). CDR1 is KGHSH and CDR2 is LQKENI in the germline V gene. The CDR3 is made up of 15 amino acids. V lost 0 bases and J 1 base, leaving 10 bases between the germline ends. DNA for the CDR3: TGTGCCAGCTCACCACCGGGCAGCGGTTCCTACGAGCAGTACTTC. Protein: CASSPPGSGSYEQYF.

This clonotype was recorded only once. In nucleotides, the CDR3 is TGCAGCGTTGACACCGACAGGGGCGGGGAGACCCAGTACTTC. Translation: CSVDTDRGGETQYF. The chain combines TRBV29-1 with TRBJ2-5; TRBD1 matches at 8 bases. Per the germline V gene, CDR1 is SQVTM and CDR2 is ANQGSEA. This CDR3 contains 14 residues. With 3 bases clipped from V and 5 bases from J, the junction kept 8 bases outside the gene matches.

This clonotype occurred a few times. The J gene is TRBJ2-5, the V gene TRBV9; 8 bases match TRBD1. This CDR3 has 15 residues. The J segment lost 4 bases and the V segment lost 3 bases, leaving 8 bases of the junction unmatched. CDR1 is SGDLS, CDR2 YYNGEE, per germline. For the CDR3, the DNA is TGTGCCAGCAGCGCAAGACTAACAGGGGGAGAGACCCAGTACTTC. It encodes CASSARLTGGETQYF. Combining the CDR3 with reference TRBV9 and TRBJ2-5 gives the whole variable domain DSGVTQTPKHLITATGQRVTLRCSPRSGDLSVYWYQQSLDQGLQFLIQYYNGEERAKGNILERFSAQQFPDLHSELNLSSLELGDSALYFCASSARLTGGETQYFGPGTRLLVL.

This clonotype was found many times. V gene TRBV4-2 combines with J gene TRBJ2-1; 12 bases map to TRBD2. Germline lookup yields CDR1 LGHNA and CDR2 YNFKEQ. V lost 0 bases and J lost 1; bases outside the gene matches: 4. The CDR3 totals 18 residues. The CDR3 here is CASSQETSGGLSYNEQFF. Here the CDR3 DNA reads TGTGCCAGCAGCCAAGAAACTAGCGGGGGGTTATCCTACAATGAGCAGTTCTTC.

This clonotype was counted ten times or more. CDR3 region: CASKGTGPQEAFF. For the CDR3, the DNA is TGTGCCAGCAAGGGTACCGGCCCCCAAGAAGCTTTCTTT. The chain couples TRBV6-1 to TRBJ1-1; D unresolved. The CDR3 spans 13 residues. In germline, CDR1 is MNHNS, CDR2 SASEGT. V lost 7 bases, J lost 8 bases, and 17 bases lay in between.

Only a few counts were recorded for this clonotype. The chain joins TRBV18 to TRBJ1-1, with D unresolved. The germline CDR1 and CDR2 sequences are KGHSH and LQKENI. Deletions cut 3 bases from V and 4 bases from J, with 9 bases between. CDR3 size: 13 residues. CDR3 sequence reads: CASSPTEGTEAFF. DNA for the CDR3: TGTGCCAGCTCACCGACGGAGGGCACTGAAGCTTTCTTT.

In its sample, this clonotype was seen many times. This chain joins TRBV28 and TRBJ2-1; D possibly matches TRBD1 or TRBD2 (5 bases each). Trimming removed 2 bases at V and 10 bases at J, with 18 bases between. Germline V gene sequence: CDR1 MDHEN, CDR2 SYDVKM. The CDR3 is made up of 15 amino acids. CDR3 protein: CASSLLQGGFEEQFF. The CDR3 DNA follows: TGTGCCAGCAGTTTACTGCAGGGCGGGTTTGAAGAGCAGTTCTTC.

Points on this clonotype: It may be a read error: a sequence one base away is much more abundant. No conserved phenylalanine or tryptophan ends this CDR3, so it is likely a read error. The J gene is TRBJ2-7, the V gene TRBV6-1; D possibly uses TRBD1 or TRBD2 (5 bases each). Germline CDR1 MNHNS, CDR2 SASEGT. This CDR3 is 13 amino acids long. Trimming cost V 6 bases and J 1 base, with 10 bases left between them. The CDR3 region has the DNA TGTGCCAGCAGCTGGGGACCATCCTACGAGCAGTACATC. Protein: CASSWGPSYEQYI.

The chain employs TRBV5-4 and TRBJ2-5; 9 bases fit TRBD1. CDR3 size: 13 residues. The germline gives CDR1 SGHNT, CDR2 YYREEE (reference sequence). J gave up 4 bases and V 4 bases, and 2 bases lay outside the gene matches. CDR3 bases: TGTGCCAGCAGCCGGGACAGGGCAGAGACCCAGTACTTC. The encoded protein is CASSRDRAETQYF.

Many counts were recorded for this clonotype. CDR3 residues: CASSYTTRDSFSYEQYV. The CDR3 DNA follows: TGTGCCAGCAGTTACACGACCCGGGACTCCTTCTCCTACGAGCAGTACGTC. This sequence joins TRBV6-2 or TRBV6-3 and TRBJ2-7; TRBD2 might be the D (6 bases). CDR1 is MNHEY, CDR2 SVGEGT, per germline. Trimming pared 2 bases from V and 0 bases from J, leaving 17 bases between. This CDR3 contains 17 residues.

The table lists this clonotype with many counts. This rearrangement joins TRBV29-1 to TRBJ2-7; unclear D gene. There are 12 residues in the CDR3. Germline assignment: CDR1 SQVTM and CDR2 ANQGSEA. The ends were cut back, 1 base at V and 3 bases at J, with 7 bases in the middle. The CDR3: CSVEASGYEQYF. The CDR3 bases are TGCAGCGTTGAAGCCTCGGGCTACGAGCAGTACTTC.

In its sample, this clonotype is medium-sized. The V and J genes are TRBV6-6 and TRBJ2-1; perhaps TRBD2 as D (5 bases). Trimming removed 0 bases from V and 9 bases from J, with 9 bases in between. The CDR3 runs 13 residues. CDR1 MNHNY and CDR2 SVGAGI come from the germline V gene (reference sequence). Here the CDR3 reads CASSYSAGTEQFF. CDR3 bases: TGTGCCAGCAGTTACTCCGCGGGTACTGAGCAGTTCTTC.

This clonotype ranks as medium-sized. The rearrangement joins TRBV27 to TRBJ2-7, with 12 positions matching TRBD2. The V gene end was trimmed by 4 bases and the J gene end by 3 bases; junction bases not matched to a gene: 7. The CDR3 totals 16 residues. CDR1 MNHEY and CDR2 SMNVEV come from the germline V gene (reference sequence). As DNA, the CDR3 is TGTGCCAGCAGTTCCCCCAGGACTAGCGGGGTCTACGAGCAGTACTTC. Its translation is CASSSPRTSGVYEQYF.

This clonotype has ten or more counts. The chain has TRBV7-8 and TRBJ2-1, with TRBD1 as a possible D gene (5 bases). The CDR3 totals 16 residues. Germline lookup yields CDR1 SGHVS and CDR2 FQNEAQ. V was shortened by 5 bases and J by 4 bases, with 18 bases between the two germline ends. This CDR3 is CASSLFTGVIYNEQFF. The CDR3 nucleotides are TGTGCCAGCAGCCTCTTTACAGGCGTCATTTACAATGAGCAGTTCTTC.

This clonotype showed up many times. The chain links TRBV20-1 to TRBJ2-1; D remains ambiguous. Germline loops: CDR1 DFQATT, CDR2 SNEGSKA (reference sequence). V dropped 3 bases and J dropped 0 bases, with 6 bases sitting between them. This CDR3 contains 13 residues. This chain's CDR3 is CSASGHSYNEQFF. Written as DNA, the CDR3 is TGCAGTGCTAGCGGGCACTCCTACAATGAGCAGTTCTTC.

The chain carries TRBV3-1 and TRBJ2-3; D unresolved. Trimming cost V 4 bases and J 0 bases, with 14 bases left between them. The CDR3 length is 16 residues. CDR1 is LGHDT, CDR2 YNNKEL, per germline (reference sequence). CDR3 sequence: CASSRAPGVSTDTQYF. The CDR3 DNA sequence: TGTGCCAGCAGCCGGGCCCCGGGCGTCAGCACAGATACGCAGTATTTT.

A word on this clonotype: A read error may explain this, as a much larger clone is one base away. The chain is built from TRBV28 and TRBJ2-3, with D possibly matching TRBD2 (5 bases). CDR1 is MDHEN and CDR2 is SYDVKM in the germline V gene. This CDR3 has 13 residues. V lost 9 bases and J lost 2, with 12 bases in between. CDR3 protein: CASFEGTTDTQYF. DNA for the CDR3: TGTGCCAGTTTCGAGGGCACCACAGATACGCAGTATTTT.

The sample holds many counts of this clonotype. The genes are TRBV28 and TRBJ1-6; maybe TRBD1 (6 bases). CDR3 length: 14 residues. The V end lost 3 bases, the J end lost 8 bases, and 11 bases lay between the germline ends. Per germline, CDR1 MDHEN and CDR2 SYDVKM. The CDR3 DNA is TGTGCCAGCAGTTTGGACAGAAGGGATTCACCCCTCCACTTT. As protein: CASSLDRRDSPLHF.

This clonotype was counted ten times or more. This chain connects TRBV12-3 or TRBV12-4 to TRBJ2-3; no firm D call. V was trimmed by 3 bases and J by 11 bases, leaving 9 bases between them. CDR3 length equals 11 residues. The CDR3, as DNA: TGTGCCAGCAGTTTTGGTTCGAGGCAGTATTTT. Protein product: CASSFGSRQYF.

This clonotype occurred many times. DNA for the CDR3: TGCAGTGCTCCACCGGACAGGGGTAATGAAAAACTGTTTTTT. This codes for CSAPPDRGNEKLFF. This chain connects TRBV20-1 to TRBJ1-4; 9 bases align to TRBD1. The V segment lost 5 bases and the J segment 4 bases; nucleotides outside the gene matches: 5. The germline gives CDR1 DFQATT, CDR2 SNEGSKA (reference sequence). The CDR3 loop spans 14 amino acids.

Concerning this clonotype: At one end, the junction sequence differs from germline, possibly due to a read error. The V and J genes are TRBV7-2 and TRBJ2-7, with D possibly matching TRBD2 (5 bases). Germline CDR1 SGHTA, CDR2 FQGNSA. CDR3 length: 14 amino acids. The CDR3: CASSLAPDPSLRYF. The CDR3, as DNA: TGTGCCAGCAGCCTAGCCCCCGACCCCAGTTTACGGTACTTC.

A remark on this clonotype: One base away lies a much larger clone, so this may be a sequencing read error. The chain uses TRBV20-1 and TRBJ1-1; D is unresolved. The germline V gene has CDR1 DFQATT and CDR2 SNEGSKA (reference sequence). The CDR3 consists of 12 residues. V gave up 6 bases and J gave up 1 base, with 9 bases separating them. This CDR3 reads CSALFRNTEAFF. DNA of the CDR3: TGCAGTGCCCTCTTTAGGAACACTGAAGCTTTCTTT.

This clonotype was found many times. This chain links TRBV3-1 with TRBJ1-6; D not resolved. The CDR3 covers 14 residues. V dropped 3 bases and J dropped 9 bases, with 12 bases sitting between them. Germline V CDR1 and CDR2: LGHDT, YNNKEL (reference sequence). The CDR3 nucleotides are TGTGCCAGCAGCCACCTCTCTACCTTTTCACCCCTCCACTTT. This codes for CASSHLSTFSPLHF.

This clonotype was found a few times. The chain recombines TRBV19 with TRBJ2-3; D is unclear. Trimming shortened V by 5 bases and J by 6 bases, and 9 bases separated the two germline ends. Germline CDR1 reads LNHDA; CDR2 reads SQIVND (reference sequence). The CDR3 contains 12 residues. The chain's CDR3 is CASSSRMDTQYF. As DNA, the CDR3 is TGTGCCAGTAGTTCCCGTATGGATACGCAGTATTTT.

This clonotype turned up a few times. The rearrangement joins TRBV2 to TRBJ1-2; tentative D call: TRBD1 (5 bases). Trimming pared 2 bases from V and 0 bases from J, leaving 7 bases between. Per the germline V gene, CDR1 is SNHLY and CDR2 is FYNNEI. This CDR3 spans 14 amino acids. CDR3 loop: CASSEQGPNYGYTF. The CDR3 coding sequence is TGTGCCAGCAGTGAACAGGGACCTAACTATGGCTACACCTTC.

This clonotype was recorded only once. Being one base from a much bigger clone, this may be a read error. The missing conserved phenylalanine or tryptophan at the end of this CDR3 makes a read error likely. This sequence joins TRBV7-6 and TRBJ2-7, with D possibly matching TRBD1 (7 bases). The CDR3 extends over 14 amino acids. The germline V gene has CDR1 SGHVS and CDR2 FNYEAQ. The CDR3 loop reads CASSAAGQFREQYL. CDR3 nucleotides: TGTGCTAGCAGTGCCGCGGGACAGTTTAGGGAGCAGTACCTC.

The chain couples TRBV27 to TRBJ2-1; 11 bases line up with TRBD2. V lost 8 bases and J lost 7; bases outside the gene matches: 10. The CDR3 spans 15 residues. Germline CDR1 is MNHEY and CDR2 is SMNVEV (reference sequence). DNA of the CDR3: TGTGCCAGCGGTCTCGGGACTAGCGGTCGGAATGAGCAGTTCTTC. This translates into CASGLGTSGRNEQFF.

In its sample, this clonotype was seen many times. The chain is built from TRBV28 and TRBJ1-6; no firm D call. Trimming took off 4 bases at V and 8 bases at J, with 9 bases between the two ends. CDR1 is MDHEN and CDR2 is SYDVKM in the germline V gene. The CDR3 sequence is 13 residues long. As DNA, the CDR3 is TGTGCCAGCAGTTCCGCGGAGCATTCACCCCTCCACTTT. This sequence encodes CASSSAEHSPLHF.

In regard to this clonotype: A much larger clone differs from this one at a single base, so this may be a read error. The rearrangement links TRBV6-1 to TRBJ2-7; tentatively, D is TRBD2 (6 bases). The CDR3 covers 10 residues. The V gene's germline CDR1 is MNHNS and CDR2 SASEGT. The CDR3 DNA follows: TGTGCCATCGGGAGCTACGGGCAGTACTTC. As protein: CAIGSYGQYF.

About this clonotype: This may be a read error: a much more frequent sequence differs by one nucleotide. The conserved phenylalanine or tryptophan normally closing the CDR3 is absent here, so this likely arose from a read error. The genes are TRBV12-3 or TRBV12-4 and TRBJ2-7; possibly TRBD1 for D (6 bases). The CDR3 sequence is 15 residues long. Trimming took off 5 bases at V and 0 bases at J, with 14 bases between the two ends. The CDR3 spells CASSKFTGSSYEQYL. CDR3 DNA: TGTGCCAGCAGTAAATTCACAGGGAGCTCCTACGAGCAGTACCTC.